A single sample gave rise to the 32 T cell receptor beta chains below, sequenced in a study of T-cell memory formation after mild COVID-19. TCRdb reanalysed the 5' RACE reads using MiXCR and keeps one entry per CDR3 protein. The table lists hundreds of thousands of distinct CDR3 sequences, more than 15% of them singletons, with approximately 20% in the top ten. The sequenced sample was PBMCs or a T cell subset sorted from them (not recorded which). The receptors were sampled from a man younger than 35 who had mild COVID-19 (a few samples of this study predate the infection). Cell type and time point are not known.

The J gene is TRBJ1-1, the V gene TRBV6-5; no clear D. Germline V gene sequence: CDR1 MNHEY, CDR2 SVGAGI. Trimming stripped 0 bases from V and 0 bases from J, with 8 bases between. The CDR3 length is 15 residues. The CDR3 DNA is TGTGCCAGCAGTTACTCGGGAAGGATGAACACTGAAGCTTTCTTT. Translating it yields CASSYSGRMNTEAFF.

This clonotype was recorded once. V gene TRBV6-6 combines with J gene TRBJ1-5; TRBD1 aligns across 9 bases. With V trimmed by 4 bases and J by 1 base, 11 bases remained unmatched. Germline CDR1 reads MNHNY; CDR2 reads SVGAGI (reference sequence). There are 18 residues in the CDR3. CDR3 residues: CASSSRFGTGPSNQPQHF. Written as DNA, the CDR3 is TGTGCCAGCAGTTCGCGCTTTGGGACAGGGCCAAGCAATCAGCCCCAGCATTTT.

This clonotype has a handful of counts. J is TRBJ1-1 and V is TRBV30; 12 bases are a match to TRBD1. J gave up 4 bases and V 5 bases, and 5 bases lay outside the gene matches. The CDR3 has 14 residues. Germline V gene lookup returns CDR1 GTSNPN and CDR2 SVGIG (reference sequence). CDR3 protein: CAWGTGGRSTEAFF. The CDR3, as DNA: TGTGCCTGGGGGACAGGGGGCAGGAGCACTGAAGCTTTCTTT.

The genes are TRBV7-2 and TRBJ2-7; no definite D call. CDR1 is SGHTA, CDR2 FQGNSA, per germline. Trimming took off 5 bases at V and 6 bases at J, with 14 bases between the two ends. The CDR3 runs to 13 residues. The CDR3 loop reads CASSLGPQREQYV. DNA of the CDR3: TGTGCCAGCAGCCTCGGGCCTCAACGCGAGCAGTACGTC.

The rearrangement links TRBV5-1 to TRBJ2-3; the D is unclear. The V end lost 0 bases, the J end lost 6 bases, and 8 bases lay between the germline ends. This CDR3 has 13 amino acids. Germline V CDR1 and CDR2: SGHRS, YFSETQ. The CDR3 loop is CASSLVSLDTQYF. CDR3 sequence (DNA): TGCGCCAGCAGCTTGGTTTCCCTGGATACGCAGTATTTT.

The chain has TRBV5-6 and TRBJ2-5, with D perhaps TRBD1 (7 bases). The CDR3 runs to 14 residues. The V gene lost 8 bases and the J gene lost 1 base, with 15 bases spanning the gap. Germline V lookup: CDR1 SGHDT, CDR2 YYEEEE. CDR3 protein: CASSRRDSQETQYF. CDR3 sequence (DNA): TGTGCCAGTTCGAGGCGGGACAGCCAAGAGACCCAGTACTTC.

The chain uses TRBV10-3 and TRBJ2-7; either TRBD1 or TRBD2 may fit D (5 bases each). CDR3 length equals 15 residues. Germline V gives CDR1 ENHRY, CDR2 SYGVKD. The V and J ends lost 4 bases and 1 base respectively, with 14 bases between them. The CDR3 DNA reads as TGTGCCATCAGTGCCACCGGGACGGGATCCTACGAGCAGTACGTC. Amino acids: CAISATGTGSYEQYV.

The chain combines TRBV7-2 with TRBJ2-3; TRBD1 agrees at 8 bases. Germline loops: CDR1 SGHTA, CDR2 FQGNSA. The CDR3 covers 17 residues. Unmatched junction bases numbered 7, after V lost 1 base and J lost 1 base. CDR3 bases: TGTGCCAGCAGCTTAGGACGGCAGGGGGCAGGCACAGATACGCAGTATTTT. It is translated as CASSLGRQGAGTDTQYF.

CDR3 bases: TGCAGCGTTGGACAGGGTTATCAGCCCCAGCATTTT. Translating gives CSVGQGYQPQHF. The chain combines TRBV29-1 with TRBJ1-5; 7 bases match TRBD1. Germline V gene lookup returns CDR1 SQVTM and CDR2 ANQGSEA. This CDR3 has 12 residues. J gave up 5 bases and V 4 bases, and 2 bases lay outside the gene matches.

The rearrangement uses TRBV4-3 and TRBJ2-3; D remains ambiguous. V lost 4 bases and J 8 bases, leaving 7 bases between the germline ends. CDR1 and CDR2 (germline): LGHNA, YSLEER. CDR3 size: 11 residues. The CDR3 region has the DNA TGCGCCAGCAGCCCCTCGGGTACGCAGTATTTT. This gives the protein CASSPSGTQYF.

The rearrangement joins TRBV12-3 or TRBV12-4 to TRBJ1-1, with D perhaps matching TRBD1 (5 bases). V lost 5 bases and J 4 bases, leaving 5 bases between the germline ends. CDR3 length: 11 amino acids. This CDR3 reads CASSDSTEAFF. CDR3 nucleotide sequence: TGTGCCAGCAGTGACAGCACTGAAGCTTTCTTT.

This chain links TRBV20-1 with TRBJ2-7, with D possibly matching TRBD1 (6 bases). The CDR3 sequence is 13 residues long. Germline values: CDR1 DFQATT, CDR2 SNEGSKA (reference sequence). The germline V and J ends were trimmed by 6 bases and 0 bases, with 12 bases remaining between them. DNA of the CDR3: TGCAGTGCATGGGACACAAGCTCCTACGAGCAGTACGTC. Translation gives CSAWDTSSYEQYV.

This clonotype was seen only a few times. The rearrangement links TRBV7-8 to TRBJ1-1; D is uncertain. Trimming took 5 bases from V and 3 from J, leaving 16 bases between them. Germline CDR1 and CDR2: SGHVS and FQNEAQ. The length of the CDR3 is 15 residues. Written as DNA, the CDR3 is TGTGCCAGCAGCATCCAACTTGGTAGGGACACTGAAGCTTTCTTT. It specifies CASSIQLGRDTEAFF.

This clonotype turned up a few times. V gene TRBV20-1 combines with J gene TRBJ1-2; TRBD1 might be the D (5 bases). The CDR3 spans 14 residues. Per germline, CDR1 DFQATT and CDR2 SNEGSKA (reference sequence). CDR3 in amino acids: CSTSRVGQGHGYTF. The DNA for the CDR3 is TGCAGCACGTCGAGAGTCGGGCAGGGCCATGGCTACACCTTC.

This clonotype was seen a handful of times. The gene calls are TRBV20-1 and TRBJ1-3; D gene ambiguous. Looked up from germline, CDR1 is DFQATT and CDR2 is SNEGSKA (reference sequence). The germline V and J ends were trimmed by 6 bases and 4 bases, with 10 bases remaining between them. The CDR3 length is 12 residues. The CDR3 here is CSATGSGNTIYF. The CDR3 DNA follows: TGCAGTGCCACGGGGTCGGGAAACACCATATATTTT.

This clonotype was seen many times. V and J are TRBV20-1 and TRBJ2-3; D tentatively fits TRBD1 or TRBD2 (5 bases each). V lost 7 bases to trimming and J lost 2 bases, with 13 bases between them. Germline CDR1 DFQATT, CDR2 SNEGSKA (reference sequence). This CDR3 has 13 residues. The CDR3 sequence is CSDRDPNTDTQYF. The CDR3, as DNA: TGCAGTGACCGGGACCCAAACACAGATACGCAGTATTTT.

This rearrangement joins TRBV2 to TRBJ1-6; the D is unclear. The CDR3 is 12 residues long. The germline CDR1 and CDR2 sequences are SNHLY and FYNNEI. Trimming shortened V by 9 bases and J by 9 bases, and 12 bases separated the two germline ends. The CDR3 loop reads CARQLGGSPLHF. As DNA, the CDR3 is TGTGCCAGGCAGCTTGGAGGTTCACCCCTCCACTTT.

This clonotype has only a few counts. The genes are TRBV19 and TRBJ2-3, with TRBD1 matching 7 bases. This CDR3 is 13 amino acids long. CDR1 and CDR2 (germline): LNHDA, SQIVND (reference sequence). V lost 7 bases to trimming and J lost 4 bases; unmatched junction nucleotides: 5. CDR3 sequence (DNA): TGTGCCAGTATAGGGGGCCGGGCAGATACGCAGTATTTT. This translates into CASIGGRADTQYF.

The DNA for the CDR3 is TGCGCCAGCAGCCGGGACAAAAACTATGGCTACACCTTC. It encodes CASSRDKNYGYTF. The rearrangement uses TRBV4-1 and TRBJ1-2, with D possibly matching TRBD1 (6 bases). There are 13 residues in the CDR3. Germline loops: CDR1 MGHRA, CDR2 YSYEKL. V lost 4 bases and J lost 2, with 8 bases in between.

This clonotype was recorded a few times. The CDR3 DNA reads TGTGCCAGCAGCCTTGGGGGGCCGGGCTACACCTTC. Translation: CASSLGGPGYTF. J is TRBJ1-2 and V is TRBV7-9; D is possibly TRBD1 (6 bases). Trimming stripped 5 bases from V and 8 bases from J, with 12 bases between. Germline CDR1 and CDR2: SEHNR and FQNEAQ (reference sequence). The CDR3 is 12 amino acids.

The J gene is TRBJ1-5, the V gene TRBV12-3 or TRBV12-4, with 10 bases that match TRBD1. Unmatched junction bases numbered 11, after V lost 6 bases and J lost 6 bases. The CDR3 extends over 16 amino acids. The CDR3 here is CASSPEGQGTAQPQHF. Written as DNA, the CDR3 is TGTGCCAGCAGCCCCGAGGGACAGGGGACGGCTCAGCCCCAGCATTTT.

This clonotype turned up a few times. V gene TRBV21-1 combines with J gene TRBJ2-7. TRBV21-1 is deemed a pseudogene. The CDR3 contains 16 residues. The CDR3 protein is CASSKALLRPTYEQYV. The CDR3 region has the DNA TGTGCCAGCAGCAAAGCGCTTTTAAGGCCTACCTACGAGCAGTACGTC.

V is TRBV9 and J is TRBJ1-1; D gene ambiguous. This CDR3 is 12 amino acids long. Between the trimmed V and J ends, which lost 4 bases and 10 bases, there was a span of 14 bases. Germline lookup yields CDR1 SGDLS and CDR2 YYNGEE. This CDR3 is CASSRAGRGAFF. CDR3 bases: TGTGCCAGCAGCCGCGCAGGACGGGGAGCTTTCTTT.

This clonotype has ten or more counts. The chain has TRBV28 and TRBJ1-2, with D unclear. Trimming took off 4 bases at V and 4 bases at J, with 16 bases between the two ends. Per germline, CDR1 MDHEN and CDR2 SYDVKM. This CDR3 is 15 amino acids long. CDR3 sequence reads: CASSSSGRRLYGYTF. As DNA, the CDR3 is TGTGCCAGCAGTTCCTCAGGCAGGAGACTCTATGGCTACACCTTC.

This clonotype was picked up many times. DNA for the CDR3: TGTGCCAGCAGCTTAGGGGAGGGGGCCTCGTACAATGAGCAGTTCTTC. Protein sequence: CASSLGEGASYNEQFF. The rearrangement joins TRBV9 to TRBJ2-1; the D call may be TRBD1 or TRBD2 (7 bases each). The CDR3 contains 16 residues. V lost 4 bases and J lost 4, with 18 bases in between. The germline gives CDR1 SGDLS, CDR2 YYNGEE.

The chain has TRBV10-3 and TRBJ2-3, with 14 bases identical to TRBD2. The J segment lost 1 base and the V segment lost 3 bases, leaving 3 bases of the junction unmatched. The CDR3 is 17 amino acids. Per germline, CDR1 ENHRY and CDR2 SYGVKD. The CDR3 region has the DNA TGTGCCATCAGTGACGGACTAGCGGGAGGTGGCACAGATACGCAGTATTTT. This gives the protein CAISDGLAGGGTDTQYF.

This clonotype was seen a handful of times. The V call is TRBV4-1, the J call TRBJ2-3; 9 bases agree with TRBD1. CDR3 size: 15 residues. CDR1 is MGHRA and CDR2 is YSYEKL in the germline V gene. V was clipped by 4 bases and J by 5 bases; unmatched bases: 7. The CDR3 loop is CASSPGTGIEDTQYF. CDR3 sequence (DNA): TGCGCCAGCAGCCCCGGGACAGGGATTGAAGATACGCAGTATTTT.

CDR3: CATRGMAYEQYV. CDR3 bases: TGTGCCACGCGTGGTATGGCCTACGAGCAGTACGTC. V is TRBV28 and J is TRBJ2-7, with D uncertain. Looked up from germline, CDR1 is MDHEN and CDR2 is SYDVKM. Trimming removed 10 bases at V and 2 bases at J, with 12 bases between. The CDR3 totals 12 residues.

This clonotype has a handful of counts. The chain employs TRBV28 and TRBJ1-2; D unclear. The CDR3 loop spans 12 amino acids. Looked up from germline, CDR1 is MDHEN and CDR2 is SYDVKM. V shed 5 bases and J shed 5 bases, with 9 bases lying between them. The CDR3 bases are TGTGCCAGCAGTGAAATGCGATATGGCTACACCTTC. Amino acids: CASSEMRYGYTF.

The chain couples TRBV6-1 to TRBJ2-2, with D possibly called TRBD1 or TRBD2 (6 bases each). Trimming pared 4 bases from V and 8 bases from J, leaving 20 bases between. CDR3 length: 16 residues. The germline V gene encodes CDR1 MNHNS and CDR2 SASEGT. CDR3 in amino acids: CASSGLRGPPRGELFF. Here the CDR3 DNA reads TGTGCCAGCAGTGGCCTACGGGGGCCCCCCCGGGGGGAGCTGTTTTTT.

The rearrangement links TRBV4-2 to TRBJ1-1, with D possibly being TRBD1 (5 bases). The germline CDR1 and CDR2 sequences are LGHNA and YNFKEQ. The CDR3 totals 11 residues. Trimming removed 3 bases at V and 7 bases at J, with 6 bases between. The CDR3 DNA follows: TGTGCCAGCAGCCAGGGGGGTGAAGCTTTCTTT. Its translation: CASSQGGEAFF.

This clonotype was counted a few times. The chain links TRBV3-1 to TRBJ2-3; D remains unclear. The CDR3 contains 11 residues. Germline CDR1 and CDR2: LGHDT and YNNKEL (reference sequence). V was shortened by 2 bases and J by 8 bases, with 5 bases between the two germline ends. The CDR3 coding sequence is TGTGCCAGCAGCCAATATAGTACGCAGTATTTT. It codes for CASSQYSTQYF.